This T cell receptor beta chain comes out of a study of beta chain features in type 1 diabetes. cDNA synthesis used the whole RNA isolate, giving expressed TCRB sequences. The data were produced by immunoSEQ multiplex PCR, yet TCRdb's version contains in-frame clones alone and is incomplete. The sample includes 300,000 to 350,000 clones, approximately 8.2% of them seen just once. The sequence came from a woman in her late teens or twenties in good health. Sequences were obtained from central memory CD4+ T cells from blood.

The CDR3 region is CASSHPQTYNEQFF. The CDR3 coding sequence is TGTGCCAGCAGCCACCCCCAGACCTACAATGAGCAGTTCTTC. V is TRBV28 and J is TRBJ2-1, with no clear D. The germline gives CDR1 MDHEN, CDR2 SYDVKM. The CDR3 loop spans 14 amino acids. Trimming shortened V by 6 bases and J by 2 bases, and 11 bases separated the two germline ends.